Only one count was recorded for the clone carrying this TCR beta chain. Libraries were prepared by immunoSEQ multiplex PCR; TCRdb keeps only in-frame clonotypes and omits some of them. The sample records hundreds of thousands of clones, 70% to 90% being singletons. The sample comes from a study of shared T cell receptors in the human thymus. Germline assignment: CDR1 LGHNA and CDR2 YNFKEQ. V was clipped by 5 bases and J by 1 base; unmatched bases: 9. The length of the CDR3 is 16 residues. The same data also went into a second study, on human thymus T cells. As that study records: Thymus tissue for the work was resected from patients undergoing corrective heart surgery. Seemingly biased V and J gene usage marked thymic and blood repertoires. The related literature has documented a marked overlap of thymic repertoires among unrelated individuals.

The J gene is TRBJ1-2, the V gene TRBV4-2; 8 nucleotides align to TRBD1. The TCR sequence derives from a boy younger than two with a congenital heart defect. The specimen was thymocytes. For the CDR3, the DNA is TGTGCCAGCAGCGTAACGGGACAGGTTATTAACTATGGCTACACCTTC. It translates to CASSVTGQVINYGYTF.